A selection of T cell receptor beta chains follows, all from one sample in a study of blood T cells in healthy people across ages. Via MiXCR, TCRdb re-called the 5' RACE reads, giving one row per CDR3 protein. Of approximately 900,000 distinct CDR3 sequences listed, about 48% were seen once; the top ten hold 13%. The specimen was blood. The receptors were gathered from a man aged 30 to 45 in good health. CDR3s include the opening cysteine and the closing phenylalanine or tryptophan. Fields, in order: CDR3 protein, CDR3 DNA, J gene, clone size, D gene, V gene. A D gene is named only where the DNA matches it firmly. Not all rows give a size; the values are once, few, many and, for expanded clones, a class.

CDR3 protein: CASSETGVANEKLFF
CDR3 DNA: TGTGCCAGCAGCGAAACAGGGGTAGCTAATGAAAAACTGTTTTTT
J gene: TRBJ1-4
clone size: few
D gene: TRBD1
V gene: TRBV7-2

CDR3 protein: CAISGSDFSGANVLTF
CDR3 DNA: TGTGCCATCAGCGGCTCGGACTTCTCTGGGGCCAACGTCCTGACTTTC
J gene: TRBJ2-6
clone size: few
D gene: -
V gene: TRBV10-3

CDR3 protein: CASNQDSDRGTQYF
CDR3 DNA: TGTGCCAGCAACCAAGATAGTGACAGGGGGACCCAGTACTTC
J gene: TRBJ2-5
clone size: -
D gene: TRBD1
V gene: TRBV4-2

CDR3 protein: CASSVAGGLYNEQFF
CDR3 DNA: TGTGCCAGCAGCGTAGCGGGGGGCCTCTACAATGAGCAGTTCTTC
J gene: TRBJ2-1
clone size: -
D gene: -
V gene: TRBV9

CDR3 protein: CASSPTGTVGEQYF
CDR3 DNA: TGCGCCAGCAGCCCGACAGGGACTGTGGGGGAGCAGTACTTC
J gene: TRBJ2-7
clone size: -
D gene: -
V gene: TRBV5-1

CDR3 protein: CASSLFAGGYQETQYF
CDR3 DNA: TGTGCCAGCAGCTTATTTGCAGGGGGTTACCAAGAGACCCAGTACTTC
J gene: TRBJ2-5
clone size: few
D gene: TRBD1
V gene: TRBV7-8

CDR3 protein: CASSPPVGSFSYNEQFF
CDR3 DNA: TGTGCCAGCTCCCCGCCGGTTGGGTCCTTCTCCTACAATGAGCAGTTCTTC
J gene: TRBJ2-1
clone size: -
D gene: -
V gene: TRBV7-9

CDR3 protein: CASSQEVYNEQFF
CDR3 DNA: TGTGCCAGCTCCCAGGAGGTATACAATGAGCAGTTCTTC
J gene: TRBJ2-1
clone size: -
D gene: -
V gene: TRBV11-2

CDR3 protein: CSASTPRGGNQPQHF
CDR3 DNA: TGCAGTGCAAGCACCCCGAGAGGGGGCAATCAGCCCCAGCATTTT
J gene: TRBJ1-5
clone size: -
D gene: -
V gene: TRBV20-1

CDR3 protein: CSAPGGQLAKNIQYF
CDR3 DNA: TGCAGTGCACCCGGGGGGCAACTAGCCAAAAACATTCAGTACTTC
J gene: TRBJ2-4
clone size: few
D gene: -
V gene: TRBV20-1

CDR3 protein: CASSLHGGTPHNEQFF
CDR3 DNA: TGTGCCAGCAGCCTTCACGGGGGAACTCCCCACAATGAGCAGTTCTTC
J gene: TRBJ2-1
clone size: -
D gene: -
V gene: TRBV12-3/TRBV12-4

CDR3 protein: CSGKGQGRNQPQHF
CDR3 DNA: TGCAGTGGAAAGGGACAGGGGAGGAATCAGCCCCAGCATTTT
J gene: TRBJ1-5
clone size: -
D gene: TRBD1
V gene: TRBV20-1

CDR3 protein: CSAKGGGFEQFF
CDR3 DNA: TGCAGTGCTAAGGGGGGCGGGTTTGAGCAGTTCTTC
J gene: TRBJ2-1
clone size: -
D gene: -
V gene: TRBV20-1

CDR3 protein: CASSAYVSVSTDTQYF
CDR3 DNA: TGCGCCAGCAGTGCTTACGTGAGTGTTAGCACAGATACGCAGTATTTT
J gene: TRBJ2-3
clone size: -
D gene: -
V gene: TRBV5-1

CDR3 protein: CASSRPTPGYQETQYF
CDR3 DNA: TGTGCCAGCTCGCGGCCAACCCCGGGTTACCAAGAGACCCAGTACTTC
J gene: TRBJ2-5
clone size: -
D gene: -
V gene: TRBV18

CDR3 protein: CVKYRDRADEQYF
CDR3 DNA: TGTGTCAAGTATCGGGACAGGGCTGACGAGCAGTACTTC
J gene: TRBJ2-7
clone size: once
D gene: TRBD1
V gene: TRBV28

CDR3 protein: CSAPWGRTQYF
CDR3 DNA: TGCAGTGCACCATGGGGGAGGACCCAGTACTTC
J gene: TRBJ2-5
clone size: -
D gene: -
V gene: TRBV20-1

CDR3 protein: CASRQAQGAYEQYF
CDR3 DNA: TGCGCCAGCAGACAAGCACAGGGGGCTTACGAGCAGTACTTC
J gene: TRBJ2-7
clone size: -
D gene: TRBD1
V gene: TRBV4-1

CDR3 protein: CASSYSISDYNEQFF
CDR3 DNA: TGTGCCAGCAGTTACTCGATATCAGACTACAATGAGCAGTTCTTC
J gene: TRBJ2-1
clone size: -
D gene: -
V gene: TRBV6-5

CDR3 protein: CASSRKTGWYNEQFF
CDR3 DNA: TGTGCCAGCAGCCGCAAGACAGGGTGGTACAATGAGCAGTTCTTC
J gene: TRBJ2-1
clone size: -
D gene: TRBD1
V gene: TRBV7-9

CDR3 protein: CASSHKRTVQYF
CDR3 DNA: TGTGCCAGCAGCCATAAACGGACTGTACAGTACTTC
J gene: TRBJ2-5
clone size: -
D gene: -
V gene: TRBV3-1

CDR3 protein: CASETESSHEQYF
CDR3 DNA: TGTGCCAGTGAGACAGAGAGCTCCCACGAGCAGTACTTC
J gene: TRBJ2-7
clone size: once
D gene: -
V gene: TRBV2

CDR3 protein: CASSYTQGPAFF
CDR3 DNA: TGTGCCAGCAGCTATACACAGGGTCCGGCTTTCTTT
J gene: TRBJ1-1
clone size: -
D gene: -
V gene: TRBV7-9

CDR3 protein: CASTPGYAHTQYF
CDR3 DNA: TGTGCCAGCACCCCAGGTTATGCTCATACGCAGTATTTT
J gene: TRBJ2-3
clone size: few
D gene: -
V gene: TRBV6-5

CDR3 protein: CSAIQGESVAFF
CDR3 DNA: TGCAGTGCTATCCAGGGCGAGAGTGTAGCTTTCTTT
J gene: TRBJ1-1
clone size: few
D gene: -
V gene: TRBV20-1

CDR3 protein: CASSPVGVSSYQPQHF
CDR3 DNA: TGCGCCAGCAGCCCGGTGGGGGTCTCAAGCTATCAGCCCCAGCATTTT
J gene: TRBJ1-5
clone size: -
D gene: -
V gene: TRBV4-1

CDR3 protein: CASSRDTGNEQFF
CDR3 DNA: TGTGCCAGCAGCAGAGATACGGGGAATGAGCAGTTCTTC
J gene: TRBJ2-1
clone size: -
D gene: -
V gene: TRBV3-1

CDR3 protein: CASSLYSDLIPSTDTQYF
CDR3 DNA: TGTGCCAGCAGCTTATACAGCGATCTAATACCTAGCACAGATACGCAGTATTTT
J gene: TRBJ2-3
clone size: -
D gene: -
V gene: TRBV7-2

CDR3 protein: CASSYSFTGREAFF
CDR3 DNA: TGTGCCAGCAGTTACTCGTTCACAGGCCGGGAAGCTTTCTTT
J gene: TRBJ1-1
clone size: once
D gene: -
V gene: TRBV6-2/TRBV6-3

CDR3 protein: CASRGTRGSTDTQYF
CDR3 DNA: TGTGCCAGCAGGGGGACTCGGGGTAGCACAGATACGCAGTATTTT
J gene: TRBJ2-3
clone size: -
D gene: -
V gene: TRBV27

CDR3 protein: CATQTSYEQYF
CDR3 DNA: TGTGCCACGCAGACCTCCTACGAGCAGTACTTC
J gene: TRBJ2-7
clone size: few
D gene: -
V gene: TRBV6-6

CDR3 protein: CARSGQANEKLFF
CDR3 DNA: TGTGCCCGGTCGGGCCAGGCTAATGAAAAACTGTTTTTT
J gene: TRBJ1-4
clone size: -
D gene: -
V gene: TRBV30

CDR3 protein: CASGASTDTQYF
CDR3 DNA: TGTGCCAGCGGGGCTAGCACAGATACGCAGTATTTT
J gene: TRBJ2-3
clone size: -
D gene: -
V gene: TRBV2

CDR3 protein: CASSYSGQAAEKLFF
CDR3 DNA: TGTGCCAGCAGTTACTCGGGTCAGGCAGCCGAAAAACTGTTTTTT
J gene: TRBJ1-4
clone size: -
D gene: -
V gene: TRBV6-5

CDR3 protein: CAWSVDVKLFF
CDR3 DNA: TGTGCCTGGAGTGTGGACGTAAAACTGTTTTTT
J gene: TRBJ1-4
clone size: -
D gene: -
V gene: TRBV30

CDR3 protein: CASSQVPTSYEQYF
CDR3 DNA: TGTGCCAGCAGCCAAGTCCCCACTAGCTACGAGCAGTACTTC
J gene: TRBJ2-7
clone size: -
D gene: -
V gene: TRBV3-1

CDR3 protein: CASVRVMGSEQYF
CDR3 DNA: TGTGCCAGCGTCAGGGTGATGGGGTCCGAGCAGTACTTC
J gene: TRBJ2-7
clone size: -
D gene: -
V gene: TRBV6-2/TRBV6-3

CDR3 protein: CATSRARGHDEKLFF
CDR3 DNA: TGTGCCACCAGCAGAGCCAGGGGGCACGATGAAAAACTGTTTTTT
J gene: TRBJ1-4
clone size: -
D gene: TRBD1
V gene: TRBV15

CDR3 protein: CASSLASGGSTEQFF
CDR3 DNA: TGTGCCAGCAGCTTAGCTAGCGGGGGTTCTACTGAGCAGTTCTTC
J gene: TRBJ2-1
clone size: -
D gene: TRBD2
V gene: TRBV7-9

CDR3 protein: CASGSGTGVNTDTQYF
CDR3 DNA: TGTGCTAGTGGTTCCGGGACAGGGGTTAACACAGATACGCAGTATTTT
J gene: TRBJ2-3
clone size: -
D gene: TRBD1
V gene: TRBV12-5

CDR3 protein: CAISASTDTQYF
CDR3 DNA: TGTGCCATCAGTGCGTCCACAGATACGCAGTATTTT
J gene: TRBJ2-3
clone size: -
D gene: -
V gene: TRBV10-3

CDR3 protein: CASSRTGNGGYTF
CDR3 DNA: TGTGCCAGCAGCCGAACAGGGAACGGCGGCTACACCTTC
J gene: TRBJ1-2
clone size: few
D gene: -
V gene: TRBV2